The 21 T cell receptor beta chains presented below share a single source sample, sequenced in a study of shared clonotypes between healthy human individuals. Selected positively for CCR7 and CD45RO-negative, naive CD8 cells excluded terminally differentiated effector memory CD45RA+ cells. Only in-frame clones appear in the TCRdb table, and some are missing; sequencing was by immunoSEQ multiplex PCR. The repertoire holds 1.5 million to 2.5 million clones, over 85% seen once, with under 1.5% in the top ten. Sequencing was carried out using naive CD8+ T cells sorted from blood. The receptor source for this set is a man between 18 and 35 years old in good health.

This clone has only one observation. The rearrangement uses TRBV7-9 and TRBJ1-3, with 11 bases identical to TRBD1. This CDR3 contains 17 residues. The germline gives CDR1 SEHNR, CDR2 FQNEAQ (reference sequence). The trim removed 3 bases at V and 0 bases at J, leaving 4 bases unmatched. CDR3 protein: CASSFSGTGGSGNTIYF. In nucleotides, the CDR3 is TGTGCCAGCAGCTTCTCCGGGACAGGGGGCTCTGGAAACACCATATATTTT.

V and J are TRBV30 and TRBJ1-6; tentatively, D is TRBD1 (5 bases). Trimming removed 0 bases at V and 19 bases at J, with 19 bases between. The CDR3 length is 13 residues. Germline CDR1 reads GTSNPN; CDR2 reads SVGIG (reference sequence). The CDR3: CAWSVENGGLEHF. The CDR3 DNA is TGTGCCTGGAGTGTAGAAAACGGGGGGTTAGAACACTTT.

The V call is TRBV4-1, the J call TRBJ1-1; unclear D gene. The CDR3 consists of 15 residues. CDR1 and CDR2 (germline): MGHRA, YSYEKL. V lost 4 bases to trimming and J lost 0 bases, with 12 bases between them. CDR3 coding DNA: TGCGCCAGCAGCCCCAGGAATAGTCTGAACACTGAAGCTTTCTTT. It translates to CASSPRNSLNTEAFF.

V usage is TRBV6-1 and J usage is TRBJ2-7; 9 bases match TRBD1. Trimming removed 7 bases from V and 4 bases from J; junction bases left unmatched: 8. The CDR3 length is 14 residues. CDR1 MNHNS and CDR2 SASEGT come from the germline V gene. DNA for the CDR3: TGTGCCAGCACCCCACAGGGGGCTGTTTACGAGCAGTACTTC. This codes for CASTPQGAVYEQYF.

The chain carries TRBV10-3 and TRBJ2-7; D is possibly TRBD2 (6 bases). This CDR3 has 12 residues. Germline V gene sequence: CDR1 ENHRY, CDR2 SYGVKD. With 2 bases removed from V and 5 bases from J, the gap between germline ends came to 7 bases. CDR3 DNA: TGTGCCATCAGTGAGCCTAGCGACGAGCAGTACTTC. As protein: CAISEPSDEQYF.

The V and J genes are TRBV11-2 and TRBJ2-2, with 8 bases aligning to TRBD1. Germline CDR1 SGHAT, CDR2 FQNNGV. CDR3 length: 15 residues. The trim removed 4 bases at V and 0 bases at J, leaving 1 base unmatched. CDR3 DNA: TGTGCCAGCAGCTGGGGACAGGCGAACACCGGGGAGCTGTTTTTT. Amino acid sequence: CASSWGQANTGELFF.

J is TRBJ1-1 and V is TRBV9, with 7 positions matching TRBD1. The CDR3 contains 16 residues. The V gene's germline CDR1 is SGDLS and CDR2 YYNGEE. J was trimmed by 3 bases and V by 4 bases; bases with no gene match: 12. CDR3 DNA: TGTGCCAGCAGCCCCGACAGGGCAGACGGGGACACTGAAGCTTTCTTT. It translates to CASSPDRADGDTEAFF.

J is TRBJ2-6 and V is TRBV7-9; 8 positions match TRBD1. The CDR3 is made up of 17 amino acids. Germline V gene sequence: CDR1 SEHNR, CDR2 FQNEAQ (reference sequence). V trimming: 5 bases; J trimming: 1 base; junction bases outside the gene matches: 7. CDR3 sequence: CASSKGQGFSGANVLTF. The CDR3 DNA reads TGTGCCAGCAGCAAAGGACAGGGTTTTTCTGGGGCCAACGTCCTGACTTTC.

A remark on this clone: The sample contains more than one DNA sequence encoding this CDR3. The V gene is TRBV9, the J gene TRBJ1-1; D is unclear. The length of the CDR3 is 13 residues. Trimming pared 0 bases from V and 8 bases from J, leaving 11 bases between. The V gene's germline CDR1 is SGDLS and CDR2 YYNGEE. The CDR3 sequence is CASSVGLTAEAFF. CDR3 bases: TGTGCCAGCAGCGTAGGTCTCACGGCCGAAGCTTTCTTT.

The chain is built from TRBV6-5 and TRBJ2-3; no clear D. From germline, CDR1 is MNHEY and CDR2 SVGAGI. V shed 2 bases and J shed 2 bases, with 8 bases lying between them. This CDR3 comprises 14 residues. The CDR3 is CASSYTAATDTQYF. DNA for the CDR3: TGTGCCAGCAGTTACACTGCAGCCACAGATACGCAGTATTTT.

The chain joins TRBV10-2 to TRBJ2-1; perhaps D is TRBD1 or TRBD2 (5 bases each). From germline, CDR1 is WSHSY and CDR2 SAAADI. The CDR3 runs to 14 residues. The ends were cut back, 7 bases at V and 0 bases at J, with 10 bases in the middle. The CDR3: CASNGGSSYNEQFF. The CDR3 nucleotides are TGCGCCAGCAATGGGGGTAGCTCCTACAATGAGCAGTTCTTC.

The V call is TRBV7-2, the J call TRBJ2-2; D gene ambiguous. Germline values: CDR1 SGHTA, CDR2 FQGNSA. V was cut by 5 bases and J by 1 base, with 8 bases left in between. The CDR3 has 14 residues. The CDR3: CASSLVLNTGELFF. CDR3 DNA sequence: TGTGCCAGCAGCCTCGTTCTGAACACCGGGGAGCTGTTTTTT.

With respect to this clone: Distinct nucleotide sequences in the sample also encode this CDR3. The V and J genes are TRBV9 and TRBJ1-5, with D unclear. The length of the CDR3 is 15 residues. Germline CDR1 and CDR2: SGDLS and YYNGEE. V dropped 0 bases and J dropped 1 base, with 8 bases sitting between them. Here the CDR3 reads CASSVDGNSNQPQHF. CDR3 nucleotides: TGTGCCAGCAGCGTAGACGGTAACAGCAATCAGCCCCAGCATTTT.

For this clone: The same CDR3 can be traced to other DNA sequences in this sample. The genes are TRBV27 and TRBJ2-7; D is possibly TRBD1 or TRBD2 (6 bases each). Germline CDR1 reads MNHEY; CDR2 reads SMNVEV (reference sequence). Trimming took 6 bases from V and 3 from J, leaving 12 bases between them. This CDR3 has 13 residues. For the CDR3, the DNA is TGTGCCAGCAGCCTCGGGGGCATCTACGAGCAGTACTTC. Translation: CASSLGGIYEQYF.

The CDR3 DNA reads TGTGCCTGGCAACAGGGGGCCGCTACGGCCCAACGTGAGACCCAGTACTTC. Encoded protein: CAWQQGAATAQRETQYF. The V call is TRBV30, the J call TRBJ2-5; 9 bases align to TRBD1. Trimming at V came to 5 bases and at J to 5 bases, leaving 18 bases not matched to a gene. From germline, CDR1 is GTSNPN and CDR2 SVGIG (reference sequence). There are 17 residues in the CDR3.

The CDR3 here is CASSLYLGVETEAFF. The CDR3 DNA follows: TGTGCCAGCAGCTTATACTTAGGGGTAGAGACTGAAGCTTTCTTT. The J gene is TRBJ1-1, the V gene TRBV5-4; TRBD1 might be the D (5 bases). Germline V CDR1 and CDR2: SGHNT, YYREEE (reference sequence). The CDR3 length is 15 residues. Trimming took off 2 bases at V and 5 bases at J, with 16 bases between the two ends.

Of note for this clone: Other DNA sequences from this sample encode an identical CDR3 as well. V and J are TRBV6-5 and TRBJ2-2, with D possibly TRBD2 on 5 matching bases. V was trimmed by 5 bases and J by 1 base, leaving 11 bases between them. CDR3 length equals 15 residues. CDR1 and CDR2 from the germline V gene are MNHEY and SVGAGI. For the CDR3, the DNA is TGTGCCAGCAGTCCCTTTGGAGGGAACACCGGGGAGCTGTTTTTT. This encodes CASSPFGGNTGELFF.

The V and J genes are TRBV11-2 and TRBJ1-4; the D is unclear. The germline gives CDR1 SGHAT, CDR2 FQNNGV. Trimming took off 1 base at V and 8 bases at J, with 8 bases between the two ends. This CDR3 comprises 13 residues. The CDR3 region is CASSLVDQEKLFF. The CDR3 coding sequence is TGTGCCAGCAGCTTAGTGGACCAGGAAAAACTGTTTTTT.

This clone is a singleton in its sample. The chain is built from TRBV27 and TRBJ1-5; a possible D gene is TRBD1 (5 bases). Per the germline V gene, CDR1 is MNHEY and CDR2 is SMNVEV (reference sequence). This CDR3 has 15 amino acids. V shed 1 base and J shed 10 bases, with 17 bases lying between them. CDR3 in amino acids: CASSLYPGSVRPQHF. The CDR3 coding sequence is TGTGCCAGCAGTTTATACCCAGGGTCGGTACGCCCCCAGCATTTT.

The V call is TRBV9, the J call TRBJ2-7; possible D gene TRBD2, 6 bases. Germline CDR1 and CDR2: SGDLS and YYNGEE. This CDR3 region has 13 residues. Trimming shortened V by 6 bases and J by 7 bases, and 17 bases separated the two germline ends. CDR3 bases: TGTGCCAGCACGAATTCGGAGGGGAGGGAGCAGTACTTC. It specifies CASTNSEGREQYF.

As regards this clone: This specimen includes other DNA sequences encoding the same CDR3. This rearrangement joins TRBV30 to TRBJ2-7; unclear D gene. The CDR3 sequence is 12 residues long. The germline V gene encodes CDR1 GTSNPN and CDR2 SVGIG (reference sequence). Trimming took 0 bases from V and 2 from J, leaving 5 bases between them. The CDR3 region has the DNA TGTGCCTGGAGTGTTGGCCCCTACGAGCAGTACTTC. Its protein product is CAWSVGPYEQYF.